This TCR beta chain stems from a study of T cells in tuberculosis. Study summary: T cells were selected with CD1B tetramers loaded with glucose monomycolate. In South Africa, adults with active tuberculosis were compared with IGRA-negative and latently infected IGRA-positive adolescents. Samples predate treatment or fall within its first 7 days.

V was clipped by 7 bases and J by 5 bases; unmatched bases: 10. Germline V CDR1 and CDR2: SNHLY, FYNNEI. The CDR3 is 14 amino acids. Only in-frame clones appear in the TCRdb table, and some are missing; sequencing was by immunoSEQ multiplex PCR. The repertoire holds about 30,000 clones, with under 95% as singletons. This clone has just one count. The antigen is undetermined. Broader study findings: Active tuberculosis patients had shorter CDR3-alpha; the beta difference was nonsignificant.

Time point here: new active TB diagnosis, blood taken before or within 7 days of starting treatment. This TCR came from an adult with tuberculosis. The input for sequencing was PBMCs, taken at tuberculosis diagnosis. The chain has TRBV2 and TRBJ1-1; 7 bases agree with TRBD1. CDR3 loop: CASIQGVKWTEAFF. The CDR3 region has the DNA TGTGCCAGCATTCAGGGGGTCAAGTGGACTGAAGCTTTCTTT.